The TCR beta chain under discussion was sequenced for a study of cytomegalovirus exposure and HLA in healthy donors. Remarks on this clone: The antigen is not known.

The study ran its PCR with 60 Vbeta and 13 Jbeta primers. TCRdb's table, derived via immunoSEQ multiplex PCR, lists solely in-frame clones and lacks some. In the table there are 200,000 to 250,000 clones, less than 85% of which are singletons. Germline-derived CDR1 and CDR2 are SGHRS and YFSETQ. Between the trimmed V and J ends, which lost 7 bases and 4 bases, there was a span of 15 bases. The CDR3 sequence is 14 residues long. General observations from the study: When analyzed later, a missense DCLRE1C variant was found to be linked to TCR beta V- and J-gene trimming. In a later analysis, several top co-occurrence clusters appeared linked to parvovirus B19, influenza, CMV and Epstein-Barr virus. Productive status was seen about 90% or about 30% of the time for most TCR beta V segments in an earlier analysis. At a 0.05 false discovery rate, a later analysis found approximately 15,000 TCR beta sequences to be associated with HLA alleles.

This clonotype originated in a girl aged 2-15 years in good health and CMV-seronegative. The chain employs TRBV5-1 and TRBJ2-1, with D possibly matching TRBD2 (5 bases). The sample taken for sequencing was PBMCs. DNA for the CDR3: TGCGCCAGCCGGGAAACGACGGATTACAATGAGCAGTTCTTC. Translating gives CASRETTDYNEQFF.